This TCR beta chain was documented in a study of cytomegalovirus exposure and HLA in healthy donors. This CDR3 has 19 amino acids. Trimming took off 0 bases at V and 4 bases at J, with 24 bases between the two ends. Germline loops: CDR1 LGHNA, CDR2 YNFKEQ. Study-wide results and limits: The study flagged some 180 TCR beta chains as cytomegalovirus-associated.

In the case of this clone: What it binds is not known.

TCRdb keeps only in-frame clones here, not all; method: immunoSEQ multiplex PCR. The data show 120,000 or so clones, 80% to 90% seen once. What was sequenced was PBMCs. The receptor's source is a woman between 18 and 29 years old in good health and CMV-seronegative. The J gene is TRBJ2-5, the V gene TRBV4-2; D is uncertain. The CDR3 DNA is TGTGCCAGCAGCCAAGATCTATCGCGAACGAACGGGTTGGCAGAGACCCAGTACTTC. Translating it yields CASSQDLSRTNGLAETQYF.